This TCR beta chain was retrieved from a study of blood T cell repertoires in COVID-19. About the study: Material from acute and convalescent COVID-19 was sourced from the United States, Italy and Spain. The analysed material was cDNA or gDNA that came from T cells, B-cell-depleted T cells, or PBMCs.

With 6 bases clipped from V and 6 bases from J, the junction kept 6 bases outside the gene matches. CDR1 and CDR2 from the germline V gene are MDHEN and SYDVKM. The CDR3 runs to 13 residues. Clones were read by immunoSEQ multiplex PCR, and TCRdb kept only the in-frame ones, dropping some. The sample consists of a few hundred thousand clones, around 86% of them appearing once. Sequencing input: peripheral blood. The TCR was taken from a man between 50 and 59 years old with acute or convalescent COVID-19. The chain combines TRBV28 with TRBJ1-2; 8 positions agree with TRBD1. CDR3 nucleotide sequence: TGTGCCAGCAGCCCGGACAGGGTTCATGGCTACACCTTC. This sequence encodes CASSPDRVHGYTF.